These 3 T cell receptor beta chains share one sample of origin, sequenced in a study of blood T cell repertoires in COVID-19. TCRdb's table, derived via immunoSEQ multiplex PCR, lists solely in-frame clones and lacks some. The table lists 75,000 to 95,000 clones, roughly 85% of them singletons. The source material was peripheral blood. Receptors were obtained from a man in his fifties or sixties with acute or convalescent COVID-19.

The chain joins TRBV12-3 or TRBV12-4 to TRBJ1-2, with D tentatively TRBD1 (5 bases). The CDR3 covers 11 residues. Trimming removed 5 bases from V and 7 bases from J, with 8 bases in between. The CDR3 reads CASSPRGGYTF. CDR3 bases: TGTGCCAGCAGTCCAAGGGGTGGCTACACCTTC.

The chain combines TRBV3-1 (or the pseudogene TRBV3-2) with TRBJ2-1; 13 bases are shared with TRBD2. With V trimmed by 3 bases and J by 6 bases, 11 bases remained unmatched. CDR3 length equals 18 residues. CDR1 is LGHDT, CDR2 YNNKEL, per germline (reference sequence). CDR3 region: CASSHDRTSGGYRNEQFF. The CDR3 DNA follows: TGTGCCAGCAGCCACGACAGGACTAGCGGGGGCTACCGCAATGAGCAGTTCTTC.

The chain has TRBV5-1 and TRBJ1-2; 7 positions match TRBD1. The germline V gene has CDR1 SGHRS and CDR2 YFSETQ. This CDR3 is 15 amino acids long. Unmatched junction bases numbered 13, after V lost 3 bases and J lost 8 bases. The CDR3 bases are TGCGCCAGCAGCTCCGGGGACAGACCCCTGGGGGGCTACACCTTC. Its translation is CASSSGDRPLGGYTF.